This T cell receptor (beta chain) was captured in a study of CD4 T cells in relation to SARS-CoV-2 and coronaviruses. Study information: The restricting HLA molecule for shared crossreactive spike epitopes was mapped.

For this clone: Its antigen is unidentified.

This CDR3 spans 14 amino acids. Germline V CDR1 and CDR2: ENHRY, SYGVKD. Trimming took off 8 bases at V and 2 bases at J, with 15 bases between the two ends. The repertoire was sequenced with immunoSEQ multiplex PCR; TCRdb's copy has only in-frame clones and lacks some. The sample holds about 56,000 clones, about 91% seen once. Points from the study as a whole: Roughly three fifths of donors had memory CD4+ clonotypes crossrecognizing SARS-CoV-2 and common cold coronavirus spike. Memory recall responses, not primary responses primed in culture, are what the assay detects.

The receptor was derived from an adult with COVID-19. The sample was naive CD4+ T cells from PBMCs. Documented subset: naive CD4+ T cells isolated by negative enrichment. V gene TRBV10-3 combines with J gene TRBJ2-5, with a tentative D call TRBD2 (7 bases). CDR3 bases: TGTGCCATCTCGGAGGGAGGGGGGCAAGAGACCCAGTACTTC. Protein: CAISEGGGQETQYF.